This TCR beta chain appears in the sequencing data of a study of radiotherapy plus CTLA-4 blockade in lung cancer. CDR1 MGHRA and CDR2 YSYEKL come from the germline V gene. CDR3 size: 13 residues. Deletions cut 2 bases from V and 0 bases from J, with 5 bases between. The table came from immunoSEQ multiplex PCR; TCRdb's copy has only in-frame clones and leaves some out. Altogether tens of thousands of clones are present, around 78% being singletons, with the ten largest covering 4%. The rearrangement joins TRBV4-1 to TRBJ2-7; unclear D gene. Specimen: peripheral blood, collected from a patient treated with radiotherapy plus ipilimumab. The sequence derives from a human donor with non-small cell lung cancer who had a partial response to radiotherapy plus ipilimumab. Some clones in this sample may be carry-over from other donors' samples. CDR3 sequence: CASSQSSSYEQYF. The CDR3 DNA is TGCGCCAGCAGCCAATCGAGCTCCTACGAGCAGTACTTC.